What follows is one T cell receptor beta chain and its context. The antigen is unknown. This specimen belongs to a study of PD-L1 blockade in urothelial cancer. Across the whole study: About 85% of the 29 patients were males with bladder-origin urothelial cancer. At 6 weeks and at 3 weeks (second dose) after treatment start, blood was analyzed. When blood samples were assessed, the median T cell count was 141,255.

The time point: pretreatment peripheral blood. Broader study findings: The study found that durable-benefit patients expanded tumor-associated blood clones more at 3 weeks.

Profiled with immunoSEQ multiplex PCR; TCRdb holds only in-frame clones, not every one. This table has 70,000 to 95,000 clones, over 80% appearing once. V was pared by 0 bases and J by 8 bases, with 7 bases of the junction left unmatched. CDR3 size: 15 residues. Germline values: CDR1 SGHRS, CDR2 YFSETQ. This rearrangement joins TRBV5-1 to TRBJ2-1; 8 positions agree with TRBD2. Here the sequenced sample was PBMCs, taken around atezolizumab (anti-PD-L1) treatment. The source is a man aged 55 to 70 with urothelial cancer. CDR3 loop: CASSLAGGVPDEQFF. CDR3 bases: TGCGCCAGCAGCTTGGCGGGGGGGGTCCCCGATGAGCAGTTCTTC.